This T cell receptor (beta chain) was retrieved from a study of PD-L1 blockade in urothelial cancer. At the level of the study: The patients' atezolizumab therapy, 1,200 mg intravenously every 3 weeks, started in 2014.

Patients presented with locally advanced or metastatic urothelial carcinoma. Assay used: immunoSEQ multiplex PCR; TCRdb lists only in-frame clones, some missing. The sample contains fewer than 25,000 clones, 87% of which appear only once. Germline V gene lookup returns CDR1 MNHEY and CDR2 SMNVEV (reference sequence). V lost 6 bases, J lost 7 bases, and 15 bases lay in between. CDR3 length equals 13 residues. This chain links TRBV27 with TRBJ1-2; D uncertain. The sequence came from a man in his forties or fifties with urothelial cancer. Sequencing used PBMCs, obtained around atezolizumab (anti-PD-L1) treatment. The CDR3 is CASSHLARSGYTF. The DNA of the CDR3 is TGTGCCAGCAGCCACTTGGCTAGGAGTGGCTACACCTTC.